This is a list of T cell receptor beta chains from one sample in a study of identical twins. TCRdb itself ran the 5' RACE reads through MiXCR, one entry per CDR3 protein. The sample includes 1,800,000 or so distinct CDR3 sequences, about 32% of them seen just once. The sequencing sample was made of cord blood. These receptors were collected from a newborn girl in good health. The CDR3 runs from the conserved cysteine through the conserved F or W. The D gene is left open where the match is weak. A clone size is listed for some rows: how often the clone was seen (once, few, many), or a class if it is expanded.

cdr3_nt | cdr3_aa | cdr3_length | d_call | clone_size | j_call | v_call
TGCAGTGCTAGTACGGGGGTGTCACCCCTCCACTTT | CSASTGVSPLHF | 12 | NA | few | TRBJ1-6 | TRBV20-1
TGTGCCAGCAGCTTAGATTTCAGGGCCTACGAGCAGTACTTC | CASSLDFRAYEQYF | 14 | NA | few | TRBJ2-7 | TRBV7-9
TGTGCCAGCAGCTTAGCGCTGGGGAGGACTAGGTACTTC | CASSLALGRTRYF | 13 | TRBD2 | NA | TRBJ2-7 | TRBV7-7
TGTGCCACCAGTCCGCGGGCTAGCTCCTACAATGAGCAGTTCTTC | CATSPRASSYNEQFF | 15 | NA | NA | TRBJ2-1 | TRBV24-1
TGCGCCAGCAGCTCAGTCCCTTCAGGGGAAAGCGGCAGAGGCTACACCTTC | CASSSVPSGESGRGYTF | 17 | NA | NA | TRBJ1-2 | TRBV5-1
TGTGCCAGCTCACCGGGACACATGAACACTGAAGCTTTCTTT | CASSPGHMNTEAFF | 14 | NA | few | TRBJ1-1 | TRBV18
TGCAGTGCTGGTCCAGCAGGTAACTCCTACAATGAGCAGTTCTTC | CSAGPAGNSYNEQFF | 15 | NA | few | TRBJ2-1 | TRBV20-1
TGTGCCAGCGTCGGCCAGGGTACGGACCTGAGCTCCTACGAGCAGTACTTC | CASVGQGTDLSSYEQYF | 17 | NA | NA | TRBJ2-7 | TRBV18
TGCAGTGCTAGCCCGGTAGCGGGGGCCGCAGATACGCAGTATTTT | CSASPVAGAADTQYF | 15 | TRBD2 | few | TRBJ2-3 | TRBV20-1
TGTGCCTGGAGGCCTAGGGCAGGGGTCTATGGCTACACCTTC | CAWRPRAGVYGYTF | 14 | NA | NA | TRBJ1-2 | TRBV30
TGCGCCAGCAGTTCCGGGGGGCTCGATCAGCCCCAGCATTTT | CASSSGGLDQPQHF | 14 | NA | NA | TRBJ1-5 | TRBV5-1
TGCAGTGCTAGATCCCTAGCGCCTTCCTACAATGAGCAGTACTTC | CSARSLAPSYNEQYF | 15 | NA | NA | TRBJ2-7 | TRBV20-1
TGTGCCAGTGGCAGGTTCCTAGAGACCCAGTACTTC | CASGRFLETQYF | 12 | NA | few | TRBJ2-5 | TRBV13
TGTGCCTGGGGCGTTTCCGGCTACACCTTC | CAWGVSGYTF | 10 | NA | few | TRBJ1-2 | TRBV30
TGTGCCATCGGGGTAGCTCCTACCTACAATGAGCAGTTCTTC | CAIGVAPTYNEQFF | 14 | NA | NA | TRBJ2-1 | TRBV10-3
TGTGCCAGCACGGCGGGAATGGGAACAGATACGCAGTATTTT | CASTAGMGTDTQYF | 14 | NA | few | TRBJ2-3 | TRBV28
TGCGCCAGCAGCCCGGAACCGACGTCAGATACGCAGTATTTT | CASSPEPTSDTQYF | 14 | NA | few | TRBJ2-3 | TRBV5-1
TGCAGTGCTAGAACTCTCGGGGGGCCTTACAATGAGCAGTTCTTC | CSARTLGGPYNEQFF | 15 | NA | NA | TRBJ2-1 | TRBV20-1
TGTGTCAGCTCACCACCGGCATCTAGAAGGTACGAGCAGTACTTC | CVSSPPASRRYEQYF | 15 | NA | NA | TRBJ2-7 | TRBV18
TGTGCCAGCAGCCAGGGCTGGATTTACGAGCAGTACTTC | CASSQGWIYEQYF | 13 | NA | many | TRBJ2-7 | TRBV14
TGCAGCGTGGCAAAACAGGGGTCCAATGAGCAGTTCTTC | CSVAKQGSNEQFF | 13 | TRBD1 | few | TRBJ2-1 | TRBV20-1
TGCAGTGCTAGCTTGCCCCCCGGATACAGAGGTTGGGCCAAAAACATTCAGTACTTC | CSASLPPGYRGWAKNIQYF | 19 | NA | few | TRBJ2-4 | TRBV20-1
TGCAGCGTTGGACAGATCAATGAGCAGTTCTTC | CSVGQINEQFF | 11 | NA | NA | TRBJ2-1 | TRBV29-1
TGTGCCAGCACCGGAGGAGGGACTTCAAGCACAGATACGCAGTATTTT | CASTGGGTSSTDTQYF | 16 | NA | few | TRBJ2-3 | TRBV25-1
TGTGCCAGCAGCGTGTCCGGGACTAGCGTCAATGAGCAGTTCTTC | CASSVSGTSVNEQFF | 15 | TRBD2 | few | TRBJ2-1 | TRBV9
TGCAGTGCCACAAGATACCTAGTGAGCTCCTACGAGCAGTACTTC | CSATRYLVSSYEQYF | 15 | NA | few | TRBJ2-7 | TRBV20-1
TGTGCCAGCAGGTTTATTGATAGCAATCAGCCCCAGCATTTT | CASRFIDSNQPQHF | 14 | NA | few | TRBJ1-5 | TRBV28
TGTGCCAGCAGTGAGGACAGGGTTGAGCAGTACTTC | CASSEDRVEQYF | 12 | TRBD1 | few | TRBJ2-5 | TRBV2
TGTGCCACCAGTGAGGGACAGGGTGAGCAGTTCTTC | CATSEGQGEQFF | 12 | TRBD1 | few | TRBJ2-1 | TRBV24-1
TGTTCCAGCCGCCCGAGAGAACTGAACACTGAAGCTTTCTTT | CSSRPRELNTEAFF | 14 | NA | once | TRBJ1-1 | TRBV12-3/TRBV12-4
TGTGCCAGCAGCCAAGTAGGACAGGGACTCCCTAACTATGGCTACACCTTC | CASSQVGQGLPNYGYTF | 17 | TRBD1 | NA | TRBJ1-2 | TRBV14
TGCAGTCTACTCCGACAGGTCACAGATACGCAGTATTTT | CSLLRQVTDTQYF | 13 | NA | NA | TRBJ2-3 | TRBV20-1